This is a list of T cell receptor beta chains from one sample in a study of cytomegalovirus exposure and HLA in healthy donors. Measured with immunoSEQ multiplex PCR; TCRdb has only the in-frame clones, and not every one. The sample shows about 220,000 clones, 80% to 85% of them seen only once. Sample: PBMCs. These receptors were obtained from a boy aged 2 to 9 in good health and CMV-seronegative. CDR3s include the opening cysteine and the closing phenylalanine or tryptophan. The order of the fields is J gene, clone size, D gene, V gene, CDR3 protein. D genes are given only for firm matches. Rows give clone size only sometimes, using once, few, many, or a class for an expanded clone.

>TRBJ2-1|-|TRBD1|TRBV19
CASSGTGGEEQFF
>TRBJ2-7|-|-|TRBV5-4
CASSLGAAGEQYF
>TRBJ1-4|-|TRBD1|TRBV5-8
CASSLADKGAITNEKLFF
>TRBJ1-1|once|TRBD1|TRBV5-4
CASSIDRGGTEAFF
>TRBJ2-5|-|TRBD2|TRBV7-6
CASSLPPGLALKTQYF
>TRBJ1-5|-|TRBD1|TRBV27
CASGPGTGVNQPQHF
>TRBJ2-5|once|-|TRBV7-9
CASSKTGQPGTQYF
>TRBJ1-5|-|TRBD1|TRBV6-1
CASTIQGADQPQHF
>TRBJ1-4|-|TRBD1|TRBV11-2
CASSPTGGDEKLFF
>TRBJ2-5|-|TRBD2|TRBV29-1
CSVDRHLAGGRQETQYF
>TRBJ1-2|-|TRBD1|TRBV19
CASTRDRYGYGYTF
>TRBJ1-4|-|-|TRBV11-2
CASSLAVPGTTNEKLFF
>TRBJ2-5|-|-|TRBV5-6
CASSLSRGPTFQETQYF
>TRBJ2-3|once|-|TRBV5-1
CASSAEYTTDTQYF
>TRBJ1-2|-|-|TRBV4-2
CASSPDSRDGYTF
>TRBJ2-1|-|-|TRBV27
CASSLVAGEQFF
>TRBJ1-1|-|-|TRBV9
CASSPTGRLTEAFF
>TRBJ2-1|-|TRBD2|TRBV19
CASSGTSAYNEQFF
>TRBJ2-2|-|TRBD2|TRBV7-7
CASSLAQTSGRSAGELFF
>TRBJ1-1|-|-|TRBV10-3
CAISESGGEVNTEAFF
>TRBJ2-3|-|-|TRBV18
CASSPGDMTDTQYF
>TRBJ2-5|-|TRBD2|TRBV13
CASSTSGTKTPYF
>TRBJ1-1|-|-|TRBV5-4
CASSTIGGATEAFF
>TRBJ2-3|-|TRBD2|TRBV18
CASSPPSGRVNTQYF
>TRBJ2-3|-|TRBD2|TRBV6-1
CASSLAGGVDTQYF
>TRBJ1-1|-|TRBD1|TRBV7-9
CASSMGQGQVWNTEAFF
>TRBJ2-7|-|TRBD1|TRBV6-5
CASSQDRGTAYEQYF
>TRBJ2-7|-|-|TRBV4-1
CASSQVSGEQYF
>TRBJ2-1|-|TRBD2|TRBV13
CASSSIRLAEYNEQFF
>TRBJ2-5|once|TRBD2|TRBV4-1
CASSQNLAGPRLETQYF
>TRBJ2-7|few|TRBD2|TRBV7-9
CASSRTSGRIYEQYF
>TRBJ2-1|-|TRBD2|TRBV7-9
CASSLLKTSGDNNEQFF
>TRBJ2-7|few|-|TRBV7-8
CASSLGDFYEQYF
>TRBJ1-2|-|-|TRBV19
CASSIMAGSGYTF
>TRBJ2-5|-|-|TRBV7-6
CASSLAGLTGFQETQYF
>TRBJ2-5|-|-|TRBV10-3
CAISPAGGRETQYF
>TRBJ2-4|-|-|TRBV7-6
CASSLALGQGAKNIQYF